A single sample gave rise to the 3 T cell receptor beta chains below, sequenced in a study of T cell responses to AZD1222 COVID-19 vaccine. Using immunoSEQ multiplex PCR, the repertoire was profiled, and TCRdb retains in-frame clones only, with some absent. The sample carries about 160,000 clones, 90% to 95% recorded once. This specimen was peripheral blood, taken on day 0 of MenACWY control vaccination. Every receptor here comes from an adult in good health.

The chain has TRBV10-2 and TRBJ2-5; D uncertain. V shed 9 bases and J shed 4 bases, with 18 bases lying between them. The CDR3 consists of 14 residues. Germline lookup yields CDR1 WSHSY and CDR2 SAAADI. CDR3 sequence: CASADLSWGETQYF. The CDR3 bases are TGCGCCAGTGCGGACCTCTCTTGGGGAGAGACCCAGTACTTC.

V usage is TRBV28 and J usage is TRBJ2-2; weak D call: TRBD1 (6 bases). Germline V gene data show CDR1 as MDHEN and CDR2 as SYDVKM. V lost 6 bases to trimming and J lost 6 bases, with 17 bases between them. The CDR3 runs to 15 residues. The CDR3 DNA sequence: TGTGCCAGCAGCCCCCCGGCAGGGGCACCCGGGGAGCTGTTTTTT. This translates into CASSPPAGAPGELFF.

This chain links TRBV27 with TRBJ2-7; maybe TRBD2 (5 bases). Germline V gene lookup returns CDR1 MNHEY and CDR2 SMNVEV (reference sequence). The CDR3 spans 15 residues. The V and J ends lost 0 bases and 4 bases respectively, with 13 bases between them. DNA for the CDR3: TGTGCCAGCAGTTTATCGCAGCGGAACATTTACGAGCAGTACTTC. Encoded protein: CASSLSQRNIYEQYF.